This T cell receptor beta chain derives from a study of control samples from healthy donors and cancer patients (dated by TCRdb to 2018 to 2020). Counted from cysteine to phenylalanine, this CDR3 has 16 amino acids. The kept DNA is CDR3 alone, 48 bases in frame from the first base. CDR1 and CDR2, per the germline V gene (reference sequence), are LGHDT and YNNKEL. Trimming removed 4 bases from V and 6 bases from J; the gene matches leave 13 bases unexplained. Library construction relied on the immunoSEQ multiplex PCR assay. What TCRdb holds here is the immuneACCESS table cut down to in-frame rearrangements. Part of the clones is not present; checked against another copy, under half of the missing clones reflect an unresolved V gene, and the others are unexplained. The sample table records about 94,000 clones; 90% of these occur just once. 3% to 4.5% of the sample is held by the ten biggest clonotypes.

As to this clone: It has no known antigen specificity. Base-call qualities are not available, and no considerably larger clone is one nucleotide away.

The TCR was taken from a young woman in good health. Sequenced input: blood. The chain joins TRBV3-1 (or the pseudogene TRBV3-2) to TRBJ2-5; TRBD1 lines up with 8 middle nucleotides. The CDR3 reads CASSPHLDRVAQTQYF. The DNA reads as follows: TGTGCCAGCAGCCCACACCTGGACAGGGTCGCGCAGACCCAGTACTTC.